A single T cell receptor beta chain is shown here with its context. These data are taken from a study of control samples from healthy donors and cancer patients. The data were produced by immunoSEQ multiplex PCR, yet TCRdb's version contains in-frame clones alone and is incomplete. The table includes about 120,000 clones, roughly 88% detected once. The V gene end was trimmed by 5 bases and the J gene end by 5 bases; junction bases not matched to a gene: 10. The CDR3 is 15 amino acids. CDR1 KGHDR and CDR2 SFDVKD come from the germline V gene. The chain combines TRBV24-1 with TRBJ1-2; 7 bases agree with TRBD1. Sequenced material: blood. This clonotype was sampled from a middle-aged man in good health. The chain's CDR3 is CATSGVSGQDYGYTF. The CDR3 bases are TGTGCCACCAGTGGGGTCTCCGGACAGGATTATGGCTACACCTTC.